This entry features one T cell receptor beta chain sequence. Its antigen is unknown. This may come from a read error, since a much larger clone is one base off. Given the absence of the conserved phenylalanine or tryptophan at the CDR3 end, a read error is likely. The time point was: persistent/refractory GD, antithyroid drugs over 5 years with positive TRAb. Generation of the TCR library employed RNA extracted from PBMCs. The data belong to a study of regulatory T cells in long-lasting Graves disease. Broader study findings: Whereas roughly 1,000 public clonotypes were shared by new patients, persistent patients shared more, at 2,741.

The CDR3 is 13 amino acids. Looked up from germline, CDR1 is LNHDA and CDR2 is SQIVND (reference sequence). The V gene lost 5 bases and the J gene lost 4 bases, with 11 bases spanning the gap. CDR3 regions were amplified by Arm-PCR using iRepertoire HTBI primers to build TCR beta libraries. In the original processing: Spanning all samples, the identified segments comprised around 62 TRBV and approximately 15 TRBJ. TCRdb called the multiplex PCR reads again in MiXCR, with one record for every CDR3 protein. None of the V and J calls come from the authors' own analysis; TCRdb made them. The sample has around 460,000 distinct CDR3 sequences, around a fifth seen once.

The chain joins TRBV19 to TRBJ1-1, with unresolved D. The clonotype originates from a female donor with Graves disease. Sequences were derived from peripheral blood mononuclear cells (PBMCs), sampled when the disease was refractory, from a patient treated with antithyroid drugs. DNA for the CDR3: TGTGCCAGTAGTCCAAGTTTCCTCACTGAAGCTTTCTCT. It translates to CASSPSFLTEAFS.